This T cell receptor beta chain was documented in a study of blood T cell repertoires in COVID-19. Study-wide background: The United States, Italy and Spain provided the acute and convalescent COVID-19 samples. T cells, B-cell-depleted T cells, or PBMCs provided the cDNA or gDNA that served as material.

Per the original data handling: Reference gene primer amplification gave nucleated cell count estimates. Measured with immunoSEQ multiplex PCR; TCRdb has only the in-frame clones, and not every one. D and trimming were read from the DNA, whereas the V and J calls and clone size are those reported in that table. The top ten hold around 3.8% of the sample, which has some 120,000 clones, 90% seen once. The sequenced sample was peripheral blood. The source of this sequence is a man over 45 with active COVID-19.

The CDR3 nucleotides read TGTGCCAGCTCCTCAGGCGAAAAACTGTTTTTT. Its translation is CASSSGEKLFF. The V and J genes are TRBV12-3 or TRBV12-4 and TRBJ1-4; D gene ambiguous. This CDR3 has 11 amino acids. V was shortened by 8 bases and J by 8 bases, with 9 bases between the two germline ends.